Following are 20 T cell receptor beta chains from one sample sequenced in a study of T cell responses to AZD1222 COVID-19 vaccine. The table came from immunoSEQ multiplex PCR; TCRdb's copy has only in-frame clones and leaves some out. The table records 150,000 or so clones, roughly nine tenths of them present only once. Material: peripheral blood, obtained 28 days after the second AZD1222 dose. The receptor source for this set is an adult who received the AZD1222 COVID-19 vaccine.

This CDR3 reads CASSTRPNQPQHF. The DNA for the CDR3 is TGCGCCAGCAGCACGCGGCCTAATCAGCCCCAGCATTTT. J is TRBJ1-5 and V is TRBV4-1; no reliable D call. Germline values: CDR1 MGHRA, CDR2 YSYEKL. The CDR3 has 13 amino acids. Trimming removed 5 bases from V and 4 bases from J, with 9 bases in between.

The chain uses TRBV11-3 and TRBJ2-1, with D uncertain. This CDR3 has 12 residues. From germline, CDR1 is SGHNT and CDR2 YENEEA. Trimming took 2 bases from V and 7 from J, leaving 6 bases between them. The CDR3 DNA follows: TGTGCCAGCAGCTTAATTCGAAATGAGCAGTTCTTC. It codes for CASSLIRNEQFF.

The J gene is TRBJ2-2, the V gene TRBV11-2; 7 nucleotides match TRBD2. Trimming cost V 0 bases and J 7 bases; bases outside gene matches: 8. Germline V lookup: CDR1 SGHAT, CDR2 FQNNGV. This CDR3 has 16 residues. CDR3: CASSLDLPGGGGELFF. CDR3 nucleotide sequence: TGTGCCAGCAGCTTAGATCTCCCGGGGGGTGGCGGGGAGCTGTTTTTT.

The chain links TRBV11-2 to TRBJ2-7; 8 bases agree with TRBD2. CDR1 is SGHAT and CDR2 is FQNNGV in the germline V gene. Trimming removed 1 base from V and 7 bases from J; junction bases left unmatched: 9. The CDR3 totals 15 residues. The CDR3: CASSLASGGPFEQYF. In DNA, the CDR3 is TGTGCCAGCAGCTTAGCCTCGGGGGGGCCTTTTGAGCAGTACTTC.

The rearrangement joins TRBV9 to TRBJ2-7, with D possibly TRBD2 on 6 matching bases. Germline lookup yields CDR1 SGDLS and CDR2 YYNGEE. The CDR3 consists of 15 residues. V lost 4 bases and J lost 3, with 17 bases in between. The CDR3 DNA is TGTGCCAGCAGCCCTCGGGAGACGGAACGCTACGAGCAGTACTTC. This sequence encodes CASSPRETERYEQYF.

The chain recombines TRBV29-1 with TRBJ1-2; unclear D gene. CDR3 size: 13 residues. CDR1 and CDR2 from the germline V gene are SQVTM and ANQGSEA. V was clipped by 4 bases and J by 3 bases, with 12 bases between them. The CDR3 sequence: CSVARQDDYGYTF. As DNA, the CDR3 is TGCAGCGTTGCGCGTCAGGACGACTATGGCTACACCTTC.

The CDR3 sequence is CASSIHSSVGGEQFF. DNA of the CDR3: TGTGCCAGCAGCATACACTCTAGCGTCGGTGGTGAGCAGTTCTTC. The chain recombines TRBV7-3 with TRBJ2-1, with a tentative D call TRBD2 (6 bases). CDR3 length: 15 amino acids. Trimming took off 5 bases at V and 9 bases at J, with 20 bases between the two ends. The germline gives CDR1 SGHTA, CDR2 FQGTGA.

The chain couples TRBV7-2 to TRBJ1-2; 8 bases are shared with TRBD1. This CDR3 is built from 14 residues. Germline trimming cut 8 bases from V and 5 bases from J; bases unmatched to any gene: 10. Germline CDR1 and CDR2: SGHTA and FQGNSA. The DNA for the CDR3 is TGTGCCAGCGCCCAGACAGGGGTTGGGTATGGCTACACCTTC. It yields the protein CASAQTGVGYGYTF.

J is TRBJ1-3 and V is TRBV10-3, with D unresolved. The V and J ends lost 7 bases and 2 bases respectively, with 12 bases between them. The CDR3 totals 14 residues. The germline CDR1 and CDR2 sequences are ENHRY and SYGVKD. The CDR3 loop is CAINAVGTGNTIYF. For the CDR3, the DNA is TGTGCCATCAATGCCGTGGGGACTGGAAACACCATATATTTT.

This sequence joins TRBV5-1 and TRBJ2-3, with TRBD2 matching over 13 bases. V lost 4 bases to trimming and J lost 1 base; unmatched junction nucleotides: 3. There are 16 residues in the CDR3. Germline V lookup: CDR1 SGHRS, CDR2 YFSETQ. This CDR3 reads CASSRTSGGRTDTQYF. DNA for the CDR3: TGCGCCAGCAGCCGGACTAGCGGGGGTCGCACAGATACGCAGTATTTT.

J is TRBJ1-1 and V is TRBV11-3; no clear D. The CDR3 runs 12 residues. Germline values: CDR1 SGHNT, CDR2 YENEEA. Trimming took 5 bases from V and 11 from J, leaving 15 bases between them. The CDR3 nucleotides read TGTGCCAGCAGCAGTGGGTCGAGGTGGGCTTTCTTT. Protein sequence: CASSSGSRWAFF.

This clone came up a few times. This sequence joins TRBV11-3 and TRBJ2-3; D unresolved. The CDR3 runs to 11 residues. V gave up 0 bases and J gave up 8 bases, with 3 bases separating them. Germline loops: CDR1 SGHNT, CDR2 YENEEA. The CDR3 DNA reads TGTGCCAGCAGCTTAGATCCTACGCAGTATTTT. Translation: CASSLDPTQYF. Full variable domain (missing parts from reference TRBV11-3 and TRBJ2-3): EAGVVQSPRYKIIEKKQPVAFWCNPISGHNTLYWYLQNLGQGPELLIRYENEEAVDDSQLPKDRFSAERLKGVDSTLKIQPAELGDSAVYLCASSLDPTQYFGPGTRLTVL.

The rearrangement uses TRBV2 and TRBJ1-4; D gene uncertain. The CDR3 length is 14 residues. V was shortened by 5 bases and J by 5 bases, with 12 bases between the two germline ends. Germline values: CDR1 SNHLY, CDR2 FYNNEI. This CDR3 reads CASSQDGENEKLFF. In DNA form, the CDR3 reads TGTGCCAGCAGTCAGGACGGCGAAAATGAAAAACTGTTTTTT.

This rearrangement joins TRBV18 to TRBJ1-6, with TRBD1 as a possible D gene (5 bases). CDR1 is KGHSH and CDR2 is LQKENI in the germline V gene. V dropped 4 bases and J dropped 7 bases, with 11 bases sitting between them. The CDR3 consists of 14 residues. The CDR3 DNA reads TGTGCCAGCTCACGGGACGGTGTGAATTCACCCCTCCACTTT. Residues: CASSRDGVNSPLHF. The whole variable domain, remainder taken from reference TRBV18 and TRBJ1-6, is NAGVMQNPRHLVRRRGQEARLRCSPMKGHSHVYWYRQLPEEGLKFMVYLQKENIIDESGMPKERFSAEFPKEGPSILRIQQVVRGDSAAYFCASSRDGVNSPLHFGNGTRLTVT.

This clone has a single count. V usage is TRBV10-3 and J usage is TRBJ1-2; 8 bases are shared with TRBD1. The V segment lost 0 bases and the J segment 2 bases; nucleotides outside the gene matches: 8. The germline V gene encodes CDR1 ENHRY and CDR2 SYGVKD. The CDR3 runs to 17 residues. The CDR3 region has the DNA TGTGCCATCAGTGAGTCAGTAGTGGGACAGGCAAACTATGGCTACACCTTC. Residues: CAISESVVGQANYGYTF.

This clone has just one count. V gene TRBV18 combines with J gene TRBJ1-5, with D possibly TRBD1 on 5 matching bases. Germline V gives CDR1 KGHSH, CDR2 LQKENI. V was trimmed by 4 bases and J by 7 bases, leaving 14 bases between them. The CDR3 consists of 14 residues. The CDR3 loop reads CASSHGGEGQPQHF. The CDR3 DNA reads as TGTGCCAGCTCACATGGAGGGGAAGGGCAGCCCCAGCATTTT.

For the CDR3, the DNA is TGCAGCGTTGGGAGGCGTCGAGGGCCCCTTGAGTATGGCTACACCTTC. This gives the protein CSVGRRRGPLEYGYTF. The chain links TRBV29-1 to TRBJ1-2; D ambiguous. Germline assignment: CDR1 SQVTM and CDR2 ANQGSEA. The CDR3 extends over 16 amino acids. Between the trimmed V and J ends, which lost 4 bases and 5 bases, there was a span of 23 bases.

This clone was counted ten times or more. V usage is TRBV5-6 and J usage is TRBJ2-1; 12 positions match TRBD2. The junction had 11 bases not matched to a gene; V was cut back by 3 bases and J by 7 bases. The CDR3 is 17 residues long. Germline CDR1 and CDR2: SGHDT and YYEEEE. The CDR3 protein is CASSWVLAGGPTNEQFF. CDR3 bases: TGTGCCAGCAGCTGGGTCCTAGCGGGGGGGCCTACGAATGAGCAGTTCTTC.

The chain links TRBV11-2 to TRBJ2-3, with D hard to call. Germline CDR1 reads SGHAT; CDR2 reads FQNNGV. V lost 2 bases to trimming and J lost 4 bases, with 10 bases between them. CDR3 length equals 14 residues. This CDR3 is CASSLYRVADTQYF. Written as DNA, the CDR3 is TGTGCCAGCAGCTTATATAGGGTCGCAGATACGCAGTATTTT.

The rearrangement links TRBV5-4 to TRBJ2-1, with 8 positions matching TRBD1. The CDR3 has 16 amino acids. Trimming cost V 3 bases and J 4 bases; bases outside gene matches: 9. CDR1 and CDR2 (germline): SGHNT, YYREEE (reference sequence). The chain's CDR3 is CASSSTTGVGYNEQFF. The CDR3 nucleotides read TGTGCCAGCAGCTCGACGACAGGGGTGGGATACAATGAGCAGTTCTTC. Drawing the rest from reference TRBV5-4 and TRBJ2-1, the complete variable domain is ETGVTQSPTHLIKTRGQQVTLRCSSQSGHNTVSWYQQALGQGPQFIFQYYREEENGRGNFPPRFSGLQFPNYSSELNVNALELDDSALYLCASSSTTGVGYNEQFFGPGTRLTVL.